This note documents a single TCR beta chain sequence. Its antigen is unknown. Samples were assayed with immunoSEQ v3.0 at survey level. Here immunoSEQ multiplex PCR was the method, and the copy in TCRdb shows in-frame clones only, minus some. Of 14,000 or so clones listed, roughly 82% are singletons. The sample comes from a study of long-term antiretroviral therapy in people with HIV. Overall study: The earliest samples came about a decade before the 2015 immediate-ART recommendation. Study-level results: Dominant in the repertoire at all time points were clones expanded before ART. Dating from the mid-2000s to the late 2010s, the blood was possibly obtained under older ART regimens.

The CDR3 runs 16 residues. V was pared by 3 bases and J by 4 bases, with 7 bases of the junction left unmatched. Germline V gene sequence: CDR1 SNHLY, CDR2 FYNNEI. It was in the United States that all participants with HIV were treated. The rearrangement links TRBV2 to TRBJ2-1; 9 bases match TRBD2. The sequencing used unsorted PBMCs, collected 1.8 years before starting antiretroviral therapy. The source of this sequence is a woman aged 40 to 50 with HIV. The CDR3 region has the DNA TGTGCCAGCAGTGATCGAGCGGGAGGAGGGTACAATGAGCAGTTCTTC. Translating gives CASSDRAGGGYNEQFF. Full variable domain (outside the CDR3, taken from reference TRBV2 and TRBJ2-1): EPEVTQTPSHQVTQMGQEVILRCVPISNHLYFYWYRQILGQKVEFLVSFYNNEISEKSEIFDDQFSVERPDGSNFTLKIRSTKLEDSAMYFCASSDRAGGGYNEQFFGPGTRLTVL.